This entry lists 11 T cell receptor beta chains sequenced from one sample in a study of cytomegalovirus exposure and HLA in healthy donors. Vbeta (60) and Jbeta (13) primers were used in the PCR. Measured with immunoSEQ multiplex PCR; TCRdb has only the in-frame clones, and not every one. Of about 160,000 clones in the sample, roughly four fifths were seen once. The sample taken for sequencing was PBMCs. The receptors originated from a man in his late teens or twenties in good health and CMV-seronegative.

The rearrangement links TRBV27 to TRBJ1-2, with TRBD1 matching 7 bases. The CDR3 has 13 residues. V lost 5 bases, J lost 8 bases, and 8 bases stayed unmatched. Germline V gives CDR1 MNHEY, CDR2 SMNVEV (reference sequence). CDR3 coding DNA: TGTGCCAGCAGTGTAACAGGGGTGGAGGGCTACACCTTC. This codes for CASSVTGVEGYTF.

CDR3: CASSFLAIGINREATQYF. The DNA of the CDR3 is TGTGCCAGCAGTTTTTTGGCAATCGGGATAAACCGAGAGGCGACCCAGTACTTC. V is TRBV28 and J is TRBJ2-5; TRBD2 might be the D (5 bases). Trimming left V 3 bases short and J 7 bases short, with 27 bases between. Germline CDR1 MDHEN, CDR2 SYDVKM. The CDR3 is 18 residues long.

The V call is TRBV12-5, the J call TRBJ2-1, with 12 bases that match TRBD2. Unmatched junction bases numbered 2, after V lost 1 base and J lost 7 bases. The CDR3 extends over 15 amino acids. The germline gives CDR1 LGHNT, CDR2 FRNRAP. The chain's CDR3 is CASGLGLAGENEQFF. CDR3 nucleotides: TGTGCTAGTGGTTTGGGACTAGCGGGAGAAAATGAGCAGTTCTTC.

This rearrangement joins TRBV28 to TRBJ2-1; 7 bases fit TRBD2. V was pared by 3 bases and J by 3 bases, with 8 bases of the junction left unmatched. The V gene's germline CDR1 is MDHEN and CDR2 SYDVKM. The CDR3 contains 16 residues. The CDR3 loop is CASSFTWEGSYNEQFF. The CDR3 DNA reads TGTGCCAGCAGTTTCACCTGGGAGGGCAGCTACAATGAGCAGTTCTTC. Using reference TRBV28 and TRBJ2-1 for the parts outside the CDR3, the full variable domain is DVKVTQSSRYLVKRTGEKVFLECVQDMDHENMFWYRQDPGLGLRLIYFSYDVKMKEKGDIPEGYSVSREKKERFSLILESASTNQTSMYLCASSFTWEGSYNEQFFGPGTRLTVL.

DNA for the CDR3: TGTGCCAGCAGCTTCGGGGGGGGCCAAGAGACCCAGTACTTC. It yields the protein CASSFGGGQETQYF. This chain uses TRBV7-7 with TRBJ2-5; 8 bases map to TRBD2. CDR1 is SSHAT and CDR2 is FNYEAQ in the germline V gene (reference sequence). Germline trimming cut 3 bases from V and 1 base from J; bases unmatched to any gene: 1. There are 14 residues in the CDR3.

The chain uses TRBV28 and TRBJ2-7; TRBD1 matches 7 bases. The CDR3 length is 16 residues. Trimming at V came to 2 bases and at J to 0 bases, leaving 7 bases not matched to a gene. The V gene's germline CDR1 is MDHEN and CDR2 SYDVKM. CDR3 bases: TGTGCCAGCAGTTTACCCGGGACAGACGTCTCCTACGAGCAGTACTTC. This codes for CASSLPGTDVSYEQYF. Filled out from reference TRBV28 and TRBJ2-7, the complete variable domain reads DVKVTQSSRYLVKRTGEKVFLECVQDMDHENMFWYRQDPGLGLRLIYFSYDVKMKEKGDIPEGYSVSREKKERFSLILESASTNQTSMYLCASSLPGTDVSYEQYFGPGTRLTVT.

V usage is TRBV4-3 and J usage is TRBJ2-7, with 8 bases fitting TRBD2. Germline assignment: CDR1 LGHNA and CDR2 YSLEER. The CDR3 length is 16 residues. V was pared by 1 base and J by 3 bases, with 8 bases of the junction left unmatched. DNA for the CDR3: TGCGCCAGCAGCCAAGTCCAAGAAAGCGGGAGCTACGAGCAGTACTTC. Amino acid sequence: CASSQVQESGSYEQYF.

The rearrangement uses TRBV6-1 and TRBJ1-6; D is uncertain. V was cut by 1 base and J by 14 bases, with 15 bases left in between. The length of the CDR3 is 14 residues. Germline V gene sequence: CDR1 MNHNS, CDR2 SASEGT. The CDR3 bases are TGTGCCAGCAGTGAAGTGTTCCTTGGGGAGTCCCTCCACTTT. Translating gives CASSEVFLGESLHF.

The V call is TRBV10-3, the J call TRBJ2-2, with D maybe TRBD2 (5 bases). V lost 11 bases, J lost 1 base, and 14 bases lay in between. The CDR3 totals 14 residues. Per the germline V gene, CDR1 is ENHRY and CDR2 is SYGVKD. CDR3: CAARLAVNTGELFF. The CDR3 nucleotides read TGTGCCGCTAGGCTAGCTGTGAACACCGGGGAGCTGTTTTTT.

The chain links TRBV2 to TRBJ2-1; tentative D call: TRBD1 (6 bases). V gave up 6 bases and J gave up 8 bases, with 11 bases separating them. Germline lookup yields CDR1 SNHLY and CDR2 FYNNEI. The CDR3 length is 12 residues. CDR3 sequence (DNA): TGTGCCAGCAGCCTCCAGGGGTATGAGCAGTTCTTC. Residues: CASSLQGYEQFF.

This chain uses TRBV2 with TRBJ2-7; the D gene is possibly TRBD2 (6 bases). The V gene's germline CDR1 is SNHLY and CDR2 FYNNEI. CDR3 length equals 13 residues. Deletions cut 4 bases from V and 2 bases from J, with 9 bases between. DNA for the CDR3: TGTGCCAGCAGTGTGGAGGGACCCTACGAGCAGTACTTC. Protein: CASSVEGPYEQYF. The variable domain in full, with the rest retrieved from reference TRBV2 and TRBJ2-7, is EPEVTQTPSHQVTQMGQEVILRCVPISNHLYFYWYRQILGQKVEFLVSFYNNEISEKSEIFDDQFSVERPDGSNFTLKIRSTKLEDSAMYFCASSVEGPYEQYFGPGTRLTVT.